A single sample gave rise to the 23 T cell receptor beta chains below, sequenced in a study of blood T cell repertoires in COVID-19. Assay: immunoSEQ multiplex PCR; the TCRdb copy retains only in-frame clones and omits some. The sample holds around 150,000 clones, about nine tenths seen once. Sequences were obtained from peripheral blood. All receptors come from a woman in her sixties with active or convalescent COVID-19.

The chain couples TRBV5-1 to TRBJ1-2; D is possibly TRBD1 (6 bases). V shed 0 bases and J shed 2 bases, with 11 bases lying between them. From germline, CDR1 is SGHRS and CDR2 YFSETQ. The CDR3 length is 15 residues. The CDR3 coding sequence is TGCGCCAGCAGCTTGGAAGGCAGGGGCAACTATGGCTACACCTTC. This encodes CASSLEGRGNYGYTF.

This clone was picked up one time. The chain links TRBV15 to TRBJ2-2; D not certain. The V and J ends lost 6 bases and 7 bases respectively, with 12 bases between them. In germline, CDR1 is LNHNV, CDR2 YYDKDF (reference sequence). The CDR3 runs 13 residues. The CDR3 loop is CATSRLSHGELFF. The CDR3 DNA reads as TGTGCCACCAGTCGACTGTCGCACGGGGAGCTGTTTTTT.

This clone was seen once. The CDR3 sequence is CASNPPQAGNTIYF. DNA of the CDR3: TGTGCCAGTAACCCCCCGCAGGCCGGAAACACCATATATTTT. The chain recombines TRBV19 with TRBJ1-3; no firm D call. V was trimmed by 7 bases and J by 4 bases, leaving 14 bases between them. This CDR3 has 14 amino acids. Germline lookup yields CDR1 LNHDA and CDR2 SQIVND (reference sequence).

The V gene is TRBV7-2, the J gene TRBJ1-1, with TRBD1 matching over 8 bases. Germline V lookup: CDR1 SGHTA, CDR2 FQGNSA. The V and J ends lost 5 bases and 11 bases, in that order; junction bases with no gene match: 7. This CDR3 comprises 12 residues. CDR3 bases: TGTGCCAGCAGCCCCTGGACAGGGTGGGCTTTCTTT. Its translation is CASSPWTGWAFF.

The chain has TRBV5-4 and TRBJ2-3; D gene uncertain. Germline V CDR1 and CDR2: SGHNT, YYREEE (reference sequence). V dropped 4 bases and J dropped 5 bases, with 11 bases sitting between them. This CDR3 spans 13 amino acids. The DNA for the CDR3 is TGTGCCAGCAGCGCATCTTTCGGAGATACGCAGTATTTT. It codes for CASSASFGDTQYF.

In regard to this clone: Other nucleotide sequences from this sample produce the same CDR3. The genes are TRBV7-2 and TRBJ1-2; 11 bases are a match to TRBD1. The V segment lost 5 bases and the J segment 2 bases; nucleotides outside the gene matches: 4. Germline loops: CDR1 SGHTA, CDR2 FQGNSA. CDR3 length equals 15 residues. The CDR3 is CASSPDRGRNYGYTF. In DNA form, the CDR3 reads TGTGCCAGCAGCCCGGACAGGGGGCGCAACTATGGCTACACCTTC.

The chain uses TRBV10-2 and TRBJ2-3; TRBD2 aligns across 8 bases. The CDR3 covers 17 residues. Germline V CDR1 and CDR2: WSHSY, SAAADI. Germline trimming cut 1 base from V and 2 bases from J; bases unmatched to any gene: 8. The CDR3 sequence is CASSEYPIAGYTDTQYF. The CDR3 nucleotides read TGCGCCAGCAGTGAGTACCCCATAGCGGGGTACACAGATACGCAGTATTTT.

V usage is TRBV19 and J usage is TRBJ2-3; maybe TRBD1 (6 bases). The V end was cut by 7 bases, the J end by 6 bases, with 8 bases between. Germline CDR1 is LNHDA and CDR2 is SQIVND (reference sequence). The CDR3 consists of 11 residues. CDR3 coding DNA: TGTGCCAGTAAACAGGGTGATACGCAGTATTTT. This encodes CASKQGDTQYF.

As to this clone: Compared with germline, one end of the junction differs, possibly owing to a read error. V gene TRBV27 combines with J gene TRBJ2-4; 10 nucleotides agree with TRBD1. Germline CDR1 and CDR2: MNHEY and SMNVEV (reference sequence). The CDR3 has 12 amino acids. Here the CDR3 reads CASSDRGRNCMF. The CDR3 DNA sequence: TGTGCCAGCAGTGACAGGGGGCGGAATTGTATGTTC.

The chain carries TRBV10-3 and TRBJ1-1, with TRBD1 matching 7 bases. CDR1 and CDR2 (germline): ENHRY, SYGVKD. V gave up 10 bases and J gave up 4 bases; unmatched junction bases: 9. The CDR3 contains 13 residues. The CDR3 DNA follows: TGTGCCACTGCAGACAGGGTGGCCACTGAAGCTTTCTTT. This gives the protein CATADRVATEAFF.

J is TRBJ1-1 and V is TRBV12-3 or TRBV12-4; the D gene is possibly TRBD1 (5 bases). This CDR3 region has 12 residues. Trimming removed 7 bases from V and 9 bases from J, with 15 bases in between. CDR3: CASNYEQGKAFF. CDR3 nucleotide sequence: TGTGCCAGCAATTACGAGCAGGGTAAAGCTTTCTTT.

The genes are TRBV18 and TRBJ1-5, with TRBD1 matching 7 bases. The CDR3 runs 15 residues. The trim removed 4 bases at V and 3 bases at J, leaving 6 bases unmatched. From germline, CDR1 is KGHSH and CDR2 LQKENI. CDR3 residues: CASSLGDSTNQPQHF. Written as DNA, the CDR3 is TGTGCCAGCTCACTCGGGGACAGCACCAATCAGCCCCAGCATTTT.

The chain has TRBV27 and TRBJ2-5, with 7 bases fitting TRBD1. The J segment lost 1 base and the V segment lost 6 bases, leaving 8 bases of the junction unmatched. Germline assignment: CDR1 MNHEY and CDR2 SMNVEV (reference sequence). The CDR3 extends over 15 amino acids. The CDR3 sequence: CASSLATGAQETQYF. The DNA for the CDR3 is TGTGCCAGCAGCCTGGCTACAGGGGCCCAAGAGACCCAGTACTTC.

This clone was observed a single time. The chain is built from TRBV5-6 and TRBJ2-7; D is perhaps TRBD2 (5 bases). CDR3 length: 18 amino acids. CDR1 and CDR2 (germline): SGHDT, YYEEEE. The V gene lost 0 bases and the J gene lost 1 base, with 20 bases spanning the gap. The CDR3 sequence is CASSLEPLLGSGSYEQYF. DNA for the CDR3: TGTGCCAGCAGCTTGGAACCCCTCTTAGGTTCGGGATCCTACGAGCAGTACTTC.

The CDR3 DNA sequence: TGTGCCAGCAGCTCAGAGGGACAGGCCATCTCTGGAAACACCATATATTTT. Its protein product is CASSSEGQAISGNTIYF. The rearrangement uses TRBV3-1 (or the pseudogene TRBV3-2) and TRBJ1-3; 8 nucleotides line up with TRBD1. Trimming cost V 5 bases and J 0 bases; bases outside gene matches: 9. Germline V gene lookup returns CDR1 LGHDT and CDR2 YNNKEL (reference sequence). This CDR3 has 17 residues.

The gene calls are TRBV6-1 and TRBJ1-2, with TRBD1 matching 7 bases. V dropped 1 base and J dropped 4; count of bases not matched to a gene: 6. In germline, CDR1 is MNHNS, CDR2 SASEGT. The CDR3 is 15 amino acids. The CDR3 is CASSEDGQEVYGYTF. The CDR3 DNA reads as TGTGCCAGCAGTGAAGACGGACAGGAGGTCTATGGCTACACCTTC.

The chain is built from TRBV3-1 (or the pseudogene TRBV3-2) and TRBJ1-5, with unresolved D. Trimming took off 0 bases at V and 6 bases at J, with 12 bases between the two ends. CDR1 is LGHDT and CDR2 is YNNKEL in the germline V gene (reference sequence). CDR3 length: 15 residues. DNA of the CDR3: TGTGCCAGCAGCCAAGATACCACAGCTGCTCAGCCCCAGCATTTT. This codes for CASSQDTTAAQPQHF.

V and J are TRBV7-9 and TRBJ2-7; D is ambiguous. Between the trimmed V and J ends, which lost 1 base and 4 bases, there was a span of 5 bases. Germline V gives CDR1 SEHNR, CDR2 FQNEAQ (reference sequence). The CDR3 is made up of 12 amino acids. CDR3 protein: CASSLVSYEQYF. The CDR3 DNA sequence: TGTGCCAGCAGCTTAGTCAGTTACGAGCAGTACTTC.

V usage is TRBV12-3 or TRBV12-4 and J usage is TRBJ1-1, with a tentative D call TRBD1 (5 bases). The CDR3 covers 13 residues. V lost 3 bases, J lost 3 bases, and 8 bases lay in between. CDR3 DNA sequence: TGTGCCAGCAGTTTCTGGGGGGACACTGAAGCTTTCTTT. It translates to CASSFWGDTEAFF.

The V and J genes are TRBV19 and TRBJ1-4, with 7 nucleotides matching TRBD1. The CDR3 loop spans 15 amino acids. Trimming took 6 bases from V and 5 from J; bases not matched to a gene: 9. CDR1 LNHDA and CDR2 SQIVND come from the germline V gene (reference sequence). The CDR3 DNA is TGTGCCAGTAGCAACTTGGGACAGTTGAATGAAAAACTGTTTTTT. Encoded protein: CASSNLGQLNEKLFF.

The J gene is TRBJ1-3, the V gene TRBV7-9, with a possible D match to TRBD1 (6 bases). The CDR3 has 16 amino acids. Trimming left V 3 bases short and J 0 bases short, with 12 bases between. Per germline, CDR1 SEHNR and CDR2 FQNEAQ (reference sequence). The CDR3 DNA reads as TGTGCCAGCAGCTTTGGCGGACAGCTCTCTGGAAACACCATATATTTT. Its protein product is CASSFGGQLSGNTIYF.

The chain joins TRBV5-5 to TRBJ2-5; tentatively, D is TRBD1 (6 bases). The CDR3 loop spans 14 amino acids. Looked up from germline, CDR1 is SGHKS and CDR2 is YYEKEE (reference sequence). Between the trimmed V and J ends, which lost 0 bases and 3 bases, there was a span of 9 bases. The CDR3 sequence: CASSLAPGEETQYF. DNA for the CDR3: TGTGCCAGCAGCTTGGCGCCAGGGGAAGAGACCCAGTACTTC.

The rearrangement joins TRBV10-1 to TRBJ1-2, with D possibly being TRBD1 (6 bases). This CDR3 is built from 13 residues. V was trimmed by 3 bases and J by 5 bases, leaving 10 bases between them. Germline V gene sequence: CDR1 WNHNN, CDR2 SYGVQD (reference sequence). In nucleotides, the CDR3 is TGCGCCAGCAGTGAAAAGCAGGGGTATGGCTACACCTTC. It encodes CASSEKQGYGYTF.